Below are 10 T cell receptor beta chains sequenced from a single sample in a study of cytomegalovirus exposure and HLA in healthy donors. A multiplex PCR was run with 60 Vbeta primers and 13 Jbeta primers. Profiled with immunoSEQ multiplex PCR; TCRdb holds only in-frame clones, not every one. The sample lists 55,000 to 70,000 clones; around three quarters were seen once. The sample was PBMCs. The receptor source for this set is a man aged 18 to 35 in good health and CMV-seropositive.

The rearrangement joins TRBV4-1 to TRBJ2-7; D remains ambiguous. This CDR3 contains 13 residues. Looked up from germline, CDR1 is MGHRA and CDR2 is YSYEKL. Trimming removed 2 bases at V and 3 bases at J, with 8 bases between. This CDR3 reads CASSQTQYYEQYF. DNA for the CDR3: TGCGCCAGCAGCCAAACACAATACTACGAGCAGTACTTC.

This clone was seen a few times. The CDR3 nucleotides are TGTGCCAGCAGTGGCCTTATTGGGGCGGGGGCCGAAGCTTTCTTT. Its protein product is CASSGLIGAGAEAFF. This chain connects TRBV25-1 to TRBJ1-1; a possible D gene is TRBD1 (6 bases). Germline CDR1 MGHDK, CDR2 SYGVNS. This CDR3 has 15 amino acids. The V and J ends lost 4 bases and 8 bases respectively, with 20 bases between them.

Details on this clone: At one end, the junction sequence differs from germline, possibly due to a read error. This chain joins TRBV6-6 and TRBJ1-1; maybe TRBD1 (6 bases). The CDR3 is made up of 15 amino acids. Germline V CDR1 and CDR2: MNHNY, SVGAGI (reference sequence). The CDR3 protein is CASSYFSSGDTEAFF. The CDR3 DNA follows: TGTGCCAGCAGCTACTTCTCTTCAGGGGACACTGAAGCTTTCTTT.

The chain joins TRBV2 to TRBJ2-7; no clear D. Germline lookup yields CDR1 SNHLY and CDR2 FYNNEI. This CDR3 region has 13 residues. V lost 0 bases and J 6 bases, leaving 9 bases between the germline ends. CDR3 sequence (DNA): TGTGCCAGCAGTGAAGCGCCGGTCCCCGAGCAGTACTTC. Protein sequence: CASSEAPVPEQYF.

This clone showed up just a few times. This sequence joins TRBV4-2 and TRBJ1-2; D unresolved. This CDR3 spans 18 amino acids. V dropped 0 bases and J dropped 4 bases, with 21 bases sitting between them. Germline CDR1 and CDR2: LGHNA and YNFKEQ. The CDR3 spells CASSQDLAGQVRRYGYTF. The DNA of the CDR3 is TGTGCCAGCAGCCAAGATCTGGCCGGTCAGGTCAGGCGCTATGGCTACACCTTC.

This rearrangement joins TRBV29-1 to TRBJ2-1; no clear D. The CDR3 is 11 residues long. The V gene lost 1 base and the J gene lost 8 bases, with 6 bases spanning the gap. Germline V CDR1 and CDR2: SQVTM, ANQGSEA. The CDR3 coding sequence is TGCAGCGTTGAAGTGAGGTATGAGCAGTTCTTC. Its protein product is CSVEVRYEQFF.

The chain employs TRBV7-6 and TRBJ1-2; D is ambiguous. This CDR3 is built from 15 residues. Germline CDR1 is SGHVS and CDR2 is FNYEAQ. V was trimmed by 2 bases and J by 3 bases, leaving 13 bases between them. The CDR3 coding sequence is TGTGCCAGCAGCTTAAATGGAGGGATTGACTATGGCTACACCTTC. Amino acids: CASSLNGGIDYGYTF.

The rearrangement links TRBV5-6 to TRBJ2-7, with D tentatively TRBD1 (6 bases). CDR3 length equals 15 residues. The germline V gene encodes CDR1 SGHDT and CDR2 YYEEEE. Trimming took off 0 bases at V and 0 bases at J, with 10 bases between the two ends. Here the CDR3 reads CASSLVDSISYEQYF. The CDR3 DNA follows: TGTGCCAGCAGCTTGGTGGACAGCATCTCCTACGAGCAGTACTTC.

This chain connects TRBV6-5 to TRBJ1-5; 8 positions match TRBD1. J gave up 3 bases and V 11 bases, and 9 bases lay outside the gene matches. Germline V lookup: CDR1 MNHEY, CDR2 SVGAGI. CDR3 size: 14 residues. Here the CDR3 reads CAFRTGSYNQPQHF. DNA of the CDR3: TGTGCCTTTAGGACAGGGAGCTACAATCAGCCCCAGCATTTT.

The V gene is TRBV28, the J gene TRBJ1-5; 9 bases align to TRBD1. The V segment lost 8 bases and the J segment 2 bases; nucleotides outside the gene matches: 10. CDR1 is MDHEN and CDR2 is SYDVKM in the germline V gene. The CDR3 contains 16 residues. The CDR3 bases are TGTGCCAGCCAGTTTCTGACAGGGGGAGGCAATCAGCCCCAGCATTTT. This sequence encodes CASQFLTGGGNQPQHF.